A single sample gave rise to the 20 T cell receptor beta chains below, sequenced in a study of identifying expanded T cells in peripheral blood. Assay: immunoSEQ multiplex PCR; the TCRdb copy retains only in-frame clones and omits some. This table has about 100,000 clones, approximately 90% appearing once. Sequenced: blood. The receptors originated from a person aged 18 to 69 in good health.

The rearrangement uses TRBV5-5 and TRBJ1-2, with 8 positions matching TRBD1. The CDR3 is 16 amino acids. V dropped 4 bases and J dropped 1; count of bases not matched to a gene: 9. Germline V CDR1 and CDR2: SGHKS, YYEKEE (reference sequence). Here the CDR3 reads CASSPSGGVDNYGYTF. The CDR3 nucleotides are TGTGCCAGCAGCCCCTCAGGGGGCGTAGATAACTATGGCTACACCTTC.

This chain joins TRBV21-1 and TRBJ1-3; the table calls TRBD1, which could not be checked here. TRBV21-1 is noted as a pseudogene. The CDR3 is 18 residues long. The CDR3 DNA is TGTGCCAGCAGCAAAGATGGGGACAGGGGGCGCCCCGGAAACACCATATATTTT. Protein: CASSKDGDRGRPGNTIYF.

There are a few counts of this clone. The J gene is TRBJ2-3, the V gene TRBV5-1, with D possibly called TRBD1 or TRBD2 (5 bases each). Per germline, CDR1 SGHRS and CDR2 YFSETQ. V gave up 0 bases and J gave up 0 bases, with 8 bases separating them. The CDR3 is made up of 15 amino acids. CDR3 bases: TGCGCCAGCAGCTTGGTGGGGGTTAGCACAGATACGCAGTATTTT. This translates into CASSLVGVSTDTQYF. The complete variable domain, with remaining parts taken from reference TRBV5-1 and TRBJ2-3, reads KAGVTQTPRYLIKTRGQQVTLSCSPISGHRSVSWYQQTPGQGLQFLFEYFSETQRNKGNFPGRFSGRQFSNSRSEMNVSTLELGDSALYLCASSLVGVSTDTQYFGPGTRLTVL.

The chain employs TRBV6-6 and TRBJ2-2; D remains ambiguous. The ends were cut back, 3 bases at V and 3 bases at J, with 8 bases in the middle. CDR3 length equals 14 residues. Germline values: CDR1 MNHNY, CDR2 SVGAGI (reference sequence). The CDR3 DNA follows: TGTGCCAGCAGTTATGAGACTTACACCGGGGAGCTGTTTTTT. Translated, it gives CASSYETYTGELFF.

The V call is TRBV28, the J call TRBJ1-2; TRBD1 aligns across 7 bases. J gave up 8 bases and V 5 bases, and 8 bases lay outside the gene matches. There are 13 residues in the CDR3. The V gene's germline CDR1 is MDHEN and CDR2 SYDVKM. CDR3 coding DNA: TGTGCCAGCAGTGACACAGGGGCTCGGGGCTACACCTTC. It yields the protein CASSDTGARGYTF.

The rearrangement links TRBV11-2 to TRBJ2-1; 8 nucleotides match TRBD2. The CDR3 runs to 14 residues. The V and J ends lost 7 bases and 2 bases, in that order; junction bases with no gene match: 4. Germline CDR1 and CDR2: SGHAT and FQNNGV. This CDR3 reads CASTPGGPYNEQFF. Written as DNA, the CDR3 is TGTGCCAGCACTCCGGGGGGGCCCTACAATGAGCAGTTCTTC.

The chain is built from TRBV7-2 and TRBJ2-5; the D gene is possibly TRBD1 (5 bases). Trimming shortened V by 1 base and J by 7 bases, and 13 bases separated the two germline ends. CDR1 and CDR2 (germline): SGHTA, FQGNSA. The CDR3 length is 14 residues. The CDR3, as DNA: TGTGCCAGCAGCTTAGGCGTGGACATCGGGACCCAGTACTTC. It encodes CASSLGVDIGTQYF.

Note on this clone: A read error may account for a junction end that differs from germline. CDR3 DNA sequence: TGCGCCAGCAGCCTGGGACTAGCGGACCAAGGGACCCAGTACTTC. Protein: CASSLGLADQGTQYF. The gene calls are TRBV4-3 and TRBJ2-5, with 11 bases identical to TRBD2. Germline assignment: CDR1 LGHNA and CDR2 YSLEER. The CDR3 is 15 residues long.

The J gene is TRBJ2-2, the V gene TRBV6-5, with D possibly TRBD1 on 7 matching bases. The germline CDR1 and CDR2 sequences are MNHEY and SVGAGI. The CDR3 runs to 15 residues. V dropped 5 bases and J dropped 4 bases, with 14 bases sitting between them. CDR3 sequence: CASSPPGGSTGELFF. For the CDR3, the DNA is TGTGCCAGCAGTCCCCCAGGGGGGAGCACCGGGGAGCTGTTTTTT.

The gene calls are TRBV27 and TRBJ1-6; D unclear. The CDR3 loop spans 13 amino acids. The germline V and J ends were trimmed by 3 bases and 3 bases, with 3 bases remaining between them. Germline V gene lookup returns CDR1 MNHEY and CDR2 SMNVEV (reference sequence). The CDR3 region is CASSLNYNSPLHF. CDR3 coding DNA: TGTGCCAGCAGTTTGAACTATAATTCACCCCTCCACTTT.

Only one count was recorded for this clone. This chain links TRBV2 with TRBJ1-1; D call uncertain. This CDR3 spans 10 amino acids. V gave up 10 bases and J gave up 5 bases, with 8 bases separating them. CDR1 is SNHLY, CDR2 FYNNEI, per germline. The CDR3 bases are TGTGCCACCACCGGGACTGAAGCTTTCTTT. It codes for CATTGTEAFF.

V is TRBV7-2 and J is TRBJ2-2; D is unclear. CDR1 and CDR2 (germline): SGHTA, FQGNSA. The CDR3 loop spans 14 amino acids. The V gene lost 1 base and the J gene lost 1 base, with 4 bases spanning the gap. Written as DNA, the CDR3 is TGTGCCAGCAGCTTAGGGGGGAACACCGGGGAGCTGTTTTTT. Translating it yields CASSLGGNTGELFF.

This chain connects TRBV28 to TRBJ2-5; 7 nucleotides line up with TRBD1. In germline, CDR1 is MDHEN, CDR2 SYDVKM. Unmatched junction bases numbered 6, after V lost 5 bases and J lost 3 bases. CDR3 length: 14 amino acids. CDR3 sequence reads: CASSLSGTEETQYF. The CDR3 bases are TGTGCCAGCAGTCTTAGTGGGACAGAAGAGACCCAGTACTTC.

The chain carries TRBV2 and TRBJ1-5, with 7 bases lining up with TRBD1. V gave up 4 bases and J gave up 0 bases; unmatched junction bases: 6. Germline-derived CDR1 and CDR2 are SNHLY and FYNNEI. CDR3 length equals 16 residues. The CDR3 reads CASSGGTVNSNQPQHF. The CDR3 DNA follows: TGTGCCAGCAGTGGCGGGACAGTAAATAGCAATCAGCCCCAGCATTTT.

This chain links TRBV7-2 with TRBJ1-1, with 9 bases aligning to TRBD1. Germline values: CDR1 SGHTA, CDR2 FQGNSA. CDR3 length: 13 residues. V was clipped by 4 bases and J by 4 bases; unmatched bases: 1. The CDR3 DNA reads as TGTGCCAGCAGCTCGGGACAGGGCACTGAAGCTTTCTTT. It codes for CASSSGQGTEAFF.

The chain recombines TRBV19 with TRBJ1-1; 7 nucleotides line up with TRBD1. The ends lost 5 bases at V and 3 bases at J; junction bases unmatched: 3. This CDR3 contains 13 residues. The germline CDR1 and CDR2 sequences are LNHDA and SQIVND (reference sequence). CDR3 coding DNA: TGTGCCAGTAGTTCCCAGGGGGACACTGAAGCTTTCTTT. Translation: CASSSQGDTEAFF.

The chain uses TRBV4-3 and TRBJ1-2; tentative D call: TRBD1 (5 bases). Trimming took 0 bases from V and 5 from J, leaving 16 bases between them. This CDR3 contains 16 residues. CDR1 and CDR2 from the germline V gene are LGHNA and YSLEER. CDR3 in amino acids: CASSQDFAGRGYGYTF. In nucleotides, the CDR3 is TGCGCCAGCAGCCAAGATTTTGCAGGGCGGGGTTATGGCTACACCTTC.

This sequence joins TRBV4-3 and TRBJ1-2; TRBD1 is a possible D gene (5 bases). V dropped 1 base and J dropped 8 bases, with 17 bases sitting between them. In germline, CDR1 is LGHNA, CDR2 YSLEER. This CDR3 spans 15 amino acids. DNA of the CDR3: TGCGCCAGCAGCCAAGGGGTTTCGGGGGTCGGCGGCTACACCTTC. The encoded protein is CASSQGVSGVGGYTF.

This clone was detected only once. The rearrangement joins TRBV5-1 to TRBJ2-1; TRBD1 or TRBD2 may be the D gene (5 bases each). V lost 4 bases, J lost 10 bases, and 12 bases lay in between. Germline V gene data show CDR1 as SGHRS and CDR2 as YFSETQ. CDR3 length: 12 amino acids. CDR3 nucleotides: TGCGCCAGCAGCCTCAGGGACGGAGAGCAGTTCTTC. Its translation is CASSLRDGEQFF.

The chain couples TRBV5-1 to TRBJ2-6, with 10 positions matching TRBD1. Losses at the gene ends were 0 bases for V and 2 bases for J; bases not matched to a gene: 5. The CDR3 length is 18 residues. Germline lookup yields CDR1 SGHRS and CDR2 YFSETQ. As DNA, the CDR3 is TGCGCCAGCAGCTTGGCCGGAGGACAGGGGGCTGGGGCCAACGTCCTGACTTTC. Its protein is CASSLAGGQGAGANVLTF.